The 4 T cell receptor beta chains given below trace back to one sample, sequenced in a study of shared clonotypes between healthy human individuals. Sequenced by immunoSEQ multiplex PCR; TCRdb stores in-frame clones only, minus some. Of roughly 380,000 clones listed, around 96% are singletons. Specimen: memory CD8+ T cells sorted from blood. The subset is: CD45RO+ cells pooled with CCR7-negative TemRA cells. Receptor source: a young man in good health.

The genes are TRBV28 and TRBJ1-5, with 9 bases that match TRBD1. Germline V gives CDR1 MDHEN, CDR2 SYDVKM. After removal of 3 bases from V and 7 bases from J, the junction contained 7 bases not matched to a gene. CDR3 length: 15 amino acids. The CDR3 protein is CASSFDRDRAQPQHF. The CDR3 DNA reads TGTGCCAGCAGTTTTGACCGGGACAGGGCGCAGCCCCAGCATTTT.

The DNA of the CDR3 is TGTGCCAGTAGTATTGAGGGGGCACCTACCTACGAGCAGTACTTC. It yields the protein CASSIEGAPTYEQYF. This chain uses TRBV19 with TRBJ2-7; TRBD1 agrees at 7 bases. Trimming at V came to 3 bases and at J to 2 bases, leaving 7 bases not matched to a gene. CDR3 length equals 15 residues. Germline V lookup: CDR1 LNHDA, CDR2 SQIVND (reference sequence).

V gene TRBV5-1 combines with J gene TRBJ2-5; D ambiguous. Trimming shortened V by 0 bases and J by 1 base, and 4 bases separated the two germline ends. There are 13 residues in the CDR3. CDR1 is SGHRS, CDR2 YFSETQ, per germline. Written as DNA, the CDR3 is TGCGCCAGCAGCTTGGCCATCCAAGAGACCCAGTACTTC. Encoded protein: CASSLAIQETQYF.

The DNA of the CDR3 is TGTGCCATTCAAGGTGGAAGGACTAGCGGGAGTTTTGCGCGAAATGAGCAGTTCTTC. This codes for CAIQGGRTSGSFARNEQFF. The J gene is TRBJ2-1, the V gene TRBV7-2, with 13 bases fitting TRBD2. The germline gives CDR1 SGHTA, CDR2 FQGNSA. V lost 10 bases, J lost 7 bases, and 22 bases stayed unmatched. This CDR3 is built from 19 residues.